The 29 T cell receptor beta chains listed next were all sequenced from one sample in a study of response to subunit inactivated influenza vaccine. MiXCR was run by TCRdb on the RT-PCR reads, yielding one entry per CDR3 protein. Of around 650,000 distinct CDR3 sequences listed, around 16% are singletons. The material sequenced was PBMCs from blood, taken 11 to 12 days after vaccination. The receptors here all came from a man in his fifties or sixties who received an inactivated influenza vaccine.

The V call is TRBV6-2 or TRBV6-3, the J call TRBJ2-7; 7 bases align to TRBD1. V was pared by 2 bases and J by 3 bases, with 4 bases of the junction left unmatched. CDR1 is MNHEY, CDR2 SVGEGT, per germline. This CDR3 comprises 14 residues. The chain's CDR3 is CASSYRQGLYEQYF. DNA for the CDR3: TGTGCCAGCAGTTACCGACAGGGCCTCTACGAGCAGTACTTC.

This clonotype was found a few times. The chain carries TRBV7-6 and TRBJ2-1, with TRBD2 matching 9 bases. The CDR3 consists of 16 residues. Per germline, CDR1 SGHVS and CDR2 FNYEAQ. The J segment lost 4 bases and the V segment lost 1 base, leaving 5 bases of the junction unmatched. CDR3 loop: CASSLVAGGLYNEQFF. The CDR3 DNA reads TGTGCCAGCAGCTTAGTGGCGGGAGGGCTTTACAATGAGCAGTTCTTC.

This sequence joins TRBV29-1 and TRBJ1-1, with TRBD1 matching over 7 bases. The CDR3 totals 15 residues. CDR1 SQVTM and CDR2 ANQGSEA come from the germline V gene. Trimming removed 4 bases from V and 6 bases from J; junction bases left unmatched: 14. CDR3: CSVAGGLWQGAEAFF. The DNA for the CDR3 is TGCAGCGTTGCTGGAGGTCTGTGGCAGGGGGCTGAAGCTTTCTTT.

This clonotype has just a few counts. The rearrangement uses TRBV7-2 and TRBJ2-5; D is ambiguous. The germline V and J ends were trimmed by 3 bases and 5 bases, with 10 bases remaining between them. CDR3 size: 13 residues. Germline-derived CDR1 and CDR2 are SGHTA and FQGNSA. Here the CDR3 DNA reads TGTGCCAGCAGCTTCAGTCCCCCGGAGACCCAGTACTTC. Its translation is CASSFSPPETQYF.

This clonotype is a singleton in its sample. The chain carries TRBV20-1 and TRBJ2-3; possibly TRBD1 or TRBD2 for D (5 bases each). Deletions cut 0 bases from V and 6 bases from J, with 19 bases between. The CDR3 length is 16 residues. CDR1 and CDR2 from the germline V gene are DFQATT and SNEGSKA (reference sequence). Here the CDR3 DNA reads TGCAGTGCTAGAGATCTGGGACCCACGCCAATTGATACGCAGTATTTT. This encodes CSARDLGPTPIDTQYF.

Ten or more counts support this clonotype. The chain couples TRBV5-1 to TRBJ2-1; TRBD2 matches 7 bases. This CDR3 has 14 amino acids. The ends lost 5 bases at V and 8 bases at J; junction bases unmatched: 10. The V gene's germline CDR1 is SGHRS and CDR2 YFSETQ. The CDR3 is CASRLFIRGDEQFF. The DNA for the CDR3 is TGCGCCAGCAGACTTTTCATTCGGGGGGATGAGCAGTTCTTC.

This clonotype has a handful of counts. The chain recombines TRBV6-2 or TRBV6-3 with TRBJ2-1; D remains unclear. Trimming took 5 bases from V and 0 from J, leaving 11 bases between them. CDR1 MNHEY and CDR2 SVGEGT come from the germline V gene. The CDR3 sequence is 15 residues long. This CDR3 is CASSPIASSYNEQFF. The CDR3 DNA is TGTGCCAGCAGTCCGATTGCGAGCTCCTACAATGAGCAGTTCTTC.

This clonotype was seen a few times. The rearrangement links TRBV4-3 to TRBJ2-2; either TRBD1 or TRBD2 may fit D (5 bases each). CDR1 is LGHNA, CDR2 YSLEER, per germline. The CDR3 contains 16 residues. The V and J ends lost 0 bases and 3 bases respectively, with 11 bases between them. CDR3 protein: CASSQDTGRYTGELFF. As DNA, the CDR3 is TGCGCCAGCAGCCAAGACACGGGACGGTACACCGGGGAGCTGTTTTTT.

This clonotype came up a few times. The gene calls are TRBV11-3 and TRBJ2-1, with 11 bases identical to TRBD1. Germline V gene lookup returns CDR1 SGHNT and CDR2 YENEEA. CDR3 size: 15 residues. V shed 2 bases, J shed 7 bases, and the junction held 4 bases outside the gene matches. This CDR3 is CASSLFGQGANEQFF. In nucleotides, the CDR3 is TGTGCCAGCAGCTTATTCGGACAGGGGGCTAATGAGCAGTTCTTC.

J is TRBJ1-1 and V is TRBV10-3; D is possibly TRBD1 (5 bases). The length of the CDR3 is 14 residues. V was trimmed by 4 bases and J by 7 bases, leaving 16 bases between them. Germline V gives CDR1 ENHRY, CDR2 SYGVKD. The CDR3 here is CAISARGEIVEAFF. For the CDR3, the DNA is TGTGCCATCAGTGCCCGAGGGGAAATCGTTGAAGCTTTCTTT.

This clonotype was seen at least ten times. The chain combines TRBV15 with TRBJ1-3; D is uncertain. The germline V gene has CDR1 LNHNV and CDR2 YYDKDF (reference sequence). The CDR3 has 14 amino acids. The V end was cut by 5 bases, the J end by 4 bases, with 12 bases between. CDR3 sequence reads: CATSEDASGNTIYF. The DNA of the CDR3 is TGTGCCACCAGCGAAGATGCTTCGGGAAACACCATATATTTT. Looking up the rest from reference TRBV15 and TRBJ1-3 gives the full variable domain: DAMVIQNPRYQVTQFGKPVTLSCSQTLNHNVMYWYQQKSSQAPKLLFHYYDKDFNNEADTPDNFQSRRPNTSFCFLDIRSPGLGDTAMYLCATSEDASGNTIYFGEGSWLTVV.

This clonotype was picked up a small number of times. The chain couples TRBV10-3 to TRBJ2-2; 8 nucleotides match TRBD1. Germline lookup yields CDR1 ENHRY and CDR2 SYGVKD. The CDR3 extends over 15 amino acids. After removal of 4 bases from V and 4 bases from J, the junction contained 5 bases not matched to a gene. The CDR3 protein is CAISARTGSTGELFF. Here the CDR3 DNA reads TGTGCCATCAGTGCCAGGACAGGGAGCACCGGGGAGCTGTTTTTT.

This clonotype has more than one count but fewer than ten. In DNA, the CDR3 is TGTGCCAGCAGTATCCCGGGATCGTTTGGCTACACCTTC. Residues: CASSIPGSFGYTF. The rearrangement uses TRBV2 and TRBJ1-2; D remains unclear. The CDR3 has 13 amino acids. Germline-derived CDR1 and CDR2 are SNHLY and FYNNEI. V was cut by 5 bases and J by 7 bases, with 14 bases left in between.

The chain joins TRBV9 to TRBJ2-1; 9 bases agree with TRBD2. Unmatched junction bases numbered 12, after V lost 6 bases and J lost 8 bases. Germline V gene data show CDR1 as SGDLS and CDR2 as YYNGEE. The CDR3 is 15 residues long. The CDR3 bases are TGTGCCAGCACCGAAGTGGCTACTAGCGGGTATGAGCAGTTCTTC. As protein: CASTEVATSGYEQFF.

This clonotype was counted between two and nine times. The chain links TRBV24-1 to TRBJ2-5; the match to TRBD2 covers 8 bases. In germline, CDR1 is KGHDR, CDR2 SFDVKD. The CDR3 totals 13 residues. Trimming removed 7 bases from V and 5 bases from J; junction bases left unmatched: 5. The CDR3 coding sequence is TGTGCCACCAGGAGCGGGGGTGGGGAGACCCAGTACTTC. Encoded protein: CATRSGGGETQYF.

This clonotype was seen more than once but under ten times. The chain couples TRBV5-6 to TRBJ2-1; tentatively, D is TRBD2 (7 bases). V dropped 7 bases and J dropped 5 bases, with 13 bases sitting between them. Germline V gene sequence: CDR1 SGHDT, CDR2 YYEEEE. The CDR3 runs to 13 residues. CDR3 residues: CASARGGNNEQFF. DNA of the CDR3: TGTGCCAGCGCGAGGGGGGGCAACAATGAGCAGTTCTTC.

This clonotype was detected only a few times. The V call is TRBV30, the J call TRBJ2-3, with D uncertain. The CDR3 length is 14 residues. CDR1 is GTSNPN, CDR2 SVGIG, per germline (reference sequence). The germline V and J ends were trimmed by 5 bases and 5 bases, with 17 bases remaining between them. CDR3 coding DNA: TGTGCCTGGGTCCCGTGGGGTGTAGGAGATACGCAGTATTTT. It specifies CAWVPWGVGDTQYF.

The chain is built from TRBV25-1 and TRBJ2-7; D gene unclear. The CDR3 spans 13 residues. Germline V lookup: CDR1 MGHDK, CDR2 SYGVNS. Trimming shortened V by 3 bases and J by 4 bases, and 10 bases separated the two germline ends. The CDR3 spells CASSDSTDYEQYF. CDR3 coding DNA: TGTGCCAGCAGTGACAGTACGGATTACGAGCAGTACTTC.

This chain uses TRBV20-1 with TRBJ2-5; TRBD2 agrees at 7 bases. The CDR3 has 13 residues. In germline, CDR1 is DFQATT, CDR2 SNEGSKA (reference sequence). The V and J ends lost 2 bases and 5 bases, in that order; junction bases with no gene match: 5. The CDR3 DNA follows: TGCAGTGCTAGAATTGGCGGGAGCGAGACCCAGTACTTC. As protein: CSARIGGSETQYF.

This clonotype was seen more than once but under ten times. CDR3 sequence: CASSLVRWAAKNIQYF. As DNA, the CDR3 is TGTGCCAGCAGTTTAGTGCGGTGGGCGGCCAAAAACATTCAGTACTTC. This chain links TRBV12-3 or TRBV12-4 with TRBJ2-4; D ambiguous. The CDR3 has 16 residues. Trimming pared 1 base from V and 1 base from J, leaving 11 bases between.

Regarding this clonotype: A junction boundary mismatches the germline segment, possibly from a read error. The chain uses TRBV10-3 and TRBJ2-1; TRBD2 aligns across 12 bases. This CDR3 is 16 amino acids long. Looked up from germline, CDR1 is ENHRY and CDR2 is SYGVKD. Here the CDR3 reads CAISQSSGRAIDEQFF. The CDR3 bases are TGTGCCATCAGTCAGTCTAGCGGGAGGGCCATAGATGAGCAGTTCTTC.

This clonotype was counted at least ten times. This chain links TRBV5-1 with TRBJ2-5, with no clear D. V shed 0 bases and J shed 2 bases, with 17 bases lying between them. Germline V gene data show CDR1 as SGHRS and CDR2 as YFSETQ. The CDR3 spans 17 residues. Here the CDR3 DNA reads TGCGCCAGCAGCTTGGAAGGTTCCAGCTCCCTACAAGAGACCCAGTACTTC. The encoded protein is CASSLEGSSSLQETQYF.

The chain's CDR3 is CASSLYAGANTGELFF. DNA of the CDR3: TGCGCCAGCAGCTTGTATGCAGGCGCGAACACCGGGGAGCTGTTTTTT. J is TRBJ2-2 and V is TRBV5-1, with D uncertain. Germline-derived CDR1 and CDR2 are SGHRS and YFSETQ. This CDR3 is 16 amino acids long. Trimming took off 1 base at V and 0 bases at J, with 10 bases between the two ends.

The table lists this clonotype with a few counts. The genes are TRBV29-1 and TRBJ2-1, with 12 bases fitting TRBD2. CDR1 is SQVTM and CDR2 is ANQGSEA in the germline V gene. The CDR3 loop spans 14 amino acids. J lost 8 bases, V lost 4 bases, and 6 bases had no gene match. The CDR3 loop is CSVVSLAGGDEQFF. The CDR3 region has the DNA TGCAGCGTTGTATCACTAGCGGGAGGCGATGAGCAGTTCTTC.

This clonotype was picked up a small number of times. The J gene is TRBJ1-5, the V gene TRBV25-1; the match to TRBD1 covers 9 bases. Trimming removed 2 bases from V and 7 bases from J; junction bases left unmatched: 3. Germline CDR1 is MGHDK and CDR2 is SYGVNS. This CDR3 comprises 14 residues. This CDR3 reads CASSETGGEQPQHF. The CDR3 DNA follows: TGTGCCAGCAGTGAAACAGGGGGCGAGCAGCCCCAGCATTTT.

The genes are TRBV12-3 or TRBV12-4 and TRBJ2-1; 8 positions match TRBD1. The CDR3 totals 15 residues. Trimming at V came to 3 bases and at J to 4 bases, leaving 5 bases not matched to a gene. CDR3 nucleotide sequence: TGTGCCAGCAGTTTGAGGACAGGGCGTTACAATGAGCAGTTCTTC. Its protein product is CASSLRTGRYNEQFF.

The V call is TRBV6-2 or TRBV6-3, the J call TRBJ2-6; D perhaps matches TRBD2 (6 bases). This CDR3 region has 20 residues. V shed 2 bases and J shed 0 bases, with 20 bases lying between them. The germline V gene has CDR1 MNHEY and CDR2 SVGEGT. The CDR3 loop is CASSYRVVGTLLSGANVLTF. In nucleotides, the CDR3 is TGTGCCAGCAGTTACAGAGTGGTAGGGACTCTTCTCTCTGGGGCCAACGTCCTGACTTTC.

This clonotype showed up many times. The genes are TRBV4-1 and TRBJ2-3; 8 bases line up with TRBD2. The CDR3 consists of 15 residues. Germline values: CDR1 MGHRA, CDR2 YSYEKL. V shed 1 base and J 4 bases; nucleotides not matched to a gene: 4. The CDR3 DNA reads TGCGCCAGCAGCCAAGTCGGGACTAGGCCAGATACGCAGTATTTT. Residues: CASSQVGTRPDTQYF.

This clonotype was observed at least ten times. The J gene is TRBJ2-7, the V gene TRBV5-1; TRBD2 is a possible D gene (5 bases). The CDR3 is 14 amino acids. Looked up from germline, CDR1 is SGHRS and CDR2 is YFSETQ. The V end lost 0 bases, the J end lost 6 bases, and 13 bases lay between the germline ends. The CDR3 region is CASSLEGGGGEQYF. The CDR3, as DNA: TGCGCCAGCAGCTTGGAGGGTGGTGGAGGCGAGCAGTACTTC.